This TCR beta chain is drawn from a study of blood T cell repertoires in COVID-19. Study-wide context: Collection of acute and convalescent COVID-19 samples took place in the United States, Italy and Spain.

The CDR3 runs to 15 residues. V was cut by 1 base and J by 1 base, with 8 bases left in between. Germline V gene lookup returns CDR1 SGHTA and CDR2 FQGNSA. TCRdb keeps only in-frame clones here, not all; method: immunoSEQ multiplex PCR. Among about 460,000 clones, approximately 91% were seen once, and the ten largest hold around 7.9%. This TCR derives from a woman aged 55-69 years who had recovered from COVID-19. The source material was PBMCs or T cells enriched from blood (not recorded which). The rearrangement links TRBV7-2 to TRBJ2-1; D possibly corresponds to TRBD2 (6 bases). DNA of the CDR3: TGTGCCAGCAGCTTAGAAAGCGGGTCCTACAATGAGCAGTTCTTC. Translation: CASSLESGSYNEQFF. The full variable domain, with the rest looked up from reference TRBV7-2 and TRBJ2-1, is GAGVSQSPSNKVTEKGKDVELRCDPISGHTALYWYRQSLGQGLEFLIYFQGNSAPDKSGLPSDRFSAERTGGSVSTLTIQRTQQEDSAVYLCASSLESGSYNEQFFGPGTRLTVL.